The text below deals with one T cell receptor beta chain. While infection was still active, Seattle patients were enrolled and then followed longitudinally. Original analysis: Amplified reference gene primers provided the basis for estimating nucleated cell counts. Sequenced by immunoSEQ multiplex PCR; TCRdb stores in-frame clones only, minus some. V and J calls plus clone size are reproduced from that table; the DNA served to infer D and trimming. The data show approximately 180,000 clones, around nine tenths seen once. The record originates from a study of blood T cell repertoires in COVID-19. As for the study in general: T cells, B-cell-depleted T cells, or PBMCs provided the cDNA or gDNA that served as material.

This CDR3 comprises 13 residues. The trim removed 7 bases at V and 5 bases at J, leaving 6 bases unmatched. Germline assignment: CDR1 SNHLY and CDR2 FYNNEI. Source material: peripheral blood. The TCR comes from a woman in her 70s with COVID-19, enrolled during active disease. J is TRBJ2-7 and V is TRBV2; 9 nucleotides line up with TRBD2. In DNA, the CDR3 is TGTGCCAGCAAAAGCGGGAGGTTCGACGAGCAGTACTTC. Its translation: CASKSGRFDEQYF. Full variable domain (remainder filled in from reference TRBV2 and TRBJ2-7): EPEVTQTPSHQVTQMGQEVILRCVPISNHLYFYWYRQILGQKVEFLVSFYNNEISEKSEIFDDQFSVERPDGSNFTLKIRSTKLEDSAMYFCASKSGRFDEQYFGPGTRLTVT.